These T cell receptor beta chains were read from a single sample in a study of spatial heterogeneity in lung cancer. Each CDR3 protein is one row after TCRdb ran MiXCR on the 5' RACE reads. The data contain some 38,000 distinct CDR3 sequences, roughly 3% of them seen just once; the ten biggest clones take up 30% to 45%. The sequences come from normal lung tissue next to the tumor, collected at surgery. These receptors were obtained from a male donor with early-stage non-small cell lung cancer. The CDR3 runs from the conserved cysteine through the conserved F or W. A D gene is named only where the DNA matches it firmly. Rows may omit the clone size; those that give it use once, few, many or a size class.

abundance	d_gene	j_gene	v_gene	CDR3aa	CDR3nt
many	TRBD1	TRBJ1-3	TRBV20-1	CSASARTGEENTIYF	TGCAGTGCTAGTGCCCGGACAGGGGAGGAAAACACCATATATTTT
many	TRBD1	TRBJ1-4	TRBV12-3/TRBV12-4	CASRETGRNEKLFF	TGTGCCAGCAGGGAGACAGGGCGAAATGAAAAACTGTTTTTT
many	.	TRBJ2-5	TRBV14	CASSLWDQRDQYF	TGTGCCAGCAGCCTTTGGGACCAACGAGACCAGTACTTC
many	.	TRBJ2-6	TRBV7-8	CASSLVENRNNILTF	TGTGCCAGCAGCTTAGTTGAAAACAGAAACAATATCCTGACTTTC
.	TRBD2	TRBJ2-7	TRBV4-2	CASSQIAGSYEQYF	TGTGCCAGCAGCCAAATAGCGGGATCCTACGAGCAGTACTTC
many	.	TRBJ1-5	TRBV4-2	CASSRGESNQPQHF	TGTGCCAGCAGCCGGGGGGAGAGCAATCAGCCCCAGCATTTT
.	TRBD1	TRBJ2-2	TRBV20-1	CSARDSGGYTGELFF	TGCAGTGCTAGAGATTCAGGGGGCTACACCGGGGAGCTGTTTTTT
many	.	TRBJ2-1	TRBV5-1	CASSLEAPGVDEQFF	TGCGCCAGCAGCTTGGAGGCCCCAGGGGTTGATGAGCAGTTCTTC
many	.	TRBJ2-7	TRBV6-2/TRBV6-3	CASSYGPGRYYEQYF	TGTGCCAGCAGTTACGGTCCGGGACGATACTACGAGCAGTACTTC
many	.	TRBJ2-7	TRBV30	CAWKEPPLYEQYF	TGTGCCTGGAAGGAGCCCCCTCTCTACGAGCAGTACTTC
many	TRBD1	TRBJ2-7	TRBV27	CASSLSPGQGVYEQYF	TGTGCCAGCAGTTTATCTCCGGGACAGGGAGTCTACGAGCAGTACTTC
many	.	TRBJ2-6	TRBV2	CASKGTALFSGANVLTF	TGTGCCAGCAAGGGAACAGCTCTTTTCTCTGGGGCCAACGTCCTGACTTTC
many	.	TRBJ2-3	TRBV7-9	CASSPDTFSTDTQYF	TGTGCCAGCAGCCCGGACACATTTAGCACAGATACGCAGTATTTT
many	.	TRBJ1-3	TRBV11-2	CASSLAAAGPPGNTIYF	TGTGCCAGCAGCTTAGCAGCTGCAGGGCCCCCTGGAAACACCATATATTTT